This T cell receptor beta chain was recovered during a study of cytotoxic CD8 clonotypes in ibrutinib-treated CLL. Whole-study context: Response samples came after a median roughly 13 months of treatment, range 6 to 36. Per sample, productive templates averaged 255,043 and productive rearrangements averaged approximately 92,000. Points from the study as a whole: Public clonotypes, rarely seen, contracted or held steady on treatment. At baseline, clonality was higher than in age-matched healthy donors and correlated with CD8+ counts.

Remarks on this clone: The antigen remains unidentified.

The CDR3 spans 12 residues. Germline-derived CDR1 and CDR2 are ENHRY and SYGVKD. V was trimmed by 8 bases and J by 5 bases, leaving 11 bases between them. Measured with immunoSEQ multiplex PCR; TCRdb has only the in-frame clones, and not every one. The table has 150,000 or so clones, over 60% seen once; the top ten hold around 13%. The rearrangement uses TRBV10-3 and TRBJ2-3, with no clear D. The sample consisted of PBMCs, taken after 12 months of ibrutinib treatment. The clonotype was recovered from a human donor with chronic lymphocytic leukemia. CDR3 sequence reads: CAISPDVDTQYF. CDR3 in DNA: TGTGCCATCTCCCCCGACGTAGATACGCAGTATTTT.